This record covers a single TCR beta chain. Assay: immunoSEQ multiplex PCR; the TCRdb copy retains only in-frame clones and omits some. The profile shows roughly 15,000 clones, approximately 85% of them singletons. This record comes from a study of blood T cell repertoires in COVID-19. The CDR3 loop spans 13 amino acids. CDR1 is SQVTM, CDR2 ANQGSEA, per germline. V shed 6 bases and J shed 0 bases, with 11 bases lying between them. Sequencing was carried out using peripheral blood. The clonotype originates from a man between 65 and 85 years old in a cohort sampled during active COVID-19. The V call is TRBV29-1, the J call TRBJ1-1; a possible D gene is TRBD1 (5 bases). The CDR3 sequence is CSVATAMNTEAFF. The CDR3 nucleotides are TGCAGCGTCGCGACAGCTATGAACACTGAAGCTTTCTTT.